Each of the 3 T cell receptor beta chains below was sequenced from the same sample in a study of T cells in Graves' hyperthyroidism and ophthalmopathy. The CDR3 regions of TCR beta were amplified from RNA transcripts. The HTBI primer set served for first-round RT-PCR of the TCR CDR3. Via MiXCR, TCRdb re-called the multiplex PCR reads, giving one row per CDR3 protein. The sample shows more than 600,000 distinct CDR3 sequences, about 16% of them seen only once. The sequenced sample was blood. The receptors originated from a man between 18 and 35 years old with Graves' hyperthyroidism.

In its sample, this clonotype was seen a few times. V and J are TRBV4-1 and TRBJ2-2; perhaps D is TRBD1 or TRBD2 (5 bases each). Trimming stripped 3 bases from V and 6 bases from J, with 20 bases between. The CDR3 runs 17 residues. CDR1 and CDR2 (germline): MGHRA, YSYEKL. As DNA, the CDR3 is TGCGCCAGCAGCCAGCGCCAACGGGACCGGTGGTCCGGGGAGCTGTTTTTT. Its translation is CASSQRQRDRWSGELFF.

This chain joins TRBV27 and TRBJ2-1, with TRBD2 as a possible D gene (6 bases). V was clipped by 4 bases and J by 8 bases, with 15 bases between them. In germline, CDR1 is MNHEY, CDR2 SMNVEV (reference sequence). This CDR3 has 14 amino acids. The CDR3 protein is CASSSGVKGHEQFF. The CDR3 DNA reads TGTGCCAGCAGTTCGGGAGTTAAAGGCCATGAGCAGTTCTTC.

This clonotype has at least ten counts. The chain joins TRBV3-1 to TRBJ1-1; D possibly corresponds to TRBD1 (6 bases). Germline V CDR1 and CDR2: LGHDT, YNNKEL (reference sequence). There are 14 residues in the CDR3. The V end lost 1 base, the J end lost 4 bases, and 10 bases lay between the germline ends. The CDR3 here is CASSQVGGPTEAFF. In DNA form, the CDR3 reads TGTGCCAGCAGCCAAGTCGGGGGGCCCACTGAAGCTTTCTTT.